What follows describes a single T cell receptor beta chain. Data came from immunoSEQ multiplex PCR; TCRdb stores just in-frame clones and leaves some out. In the table there are 65,000 to 70,000 clones, 90% to 95% of which are singletons. This CDR3 is built from 15 residues. V lost 2 bases to trimming and J lost 4 bases; unmatched junction nucleotides: 5. The germline V gene has CDR1 MNHEY and CDR2 SVGAGI. This sample is part of a study of T cells after somatic rescue of genetic block. Sequenced: peripheral blood mononuclear cells (PBMCs). The V call is TRBV6-5, the J call TRBJ2-7; 10 bases agree with TRBD2. This TCR was recovered from a middle-aged man. CDR3 DNA sequence: TGTGCCAGCAGTTACAATCCTAGCGGGGGTTACGAGCAGTACTTC. Protein product: CASSYNPSGGYEQYF.